The T cell receptor (beta chain) under discussion was sequenced for a study of T cells in Graves' hyperthyroidism and ophthalmopathy. Across the study: Peripheral blood was acquired at first diagnosis, ahead of any therapy whatsoever.

Trimming stripped 3 bases from V and 7 bases from J, with 15 bases between. The CDR3 sequence is 14 residues long. The germline V gene has CDR1 MDHEN and CDR2 SYDVKM. Amplified TCR beta CDR3 regions came from RNA transcripts. Researchers ran a first-round RT-PCR on the TCR CDR3 using the HTBI primer set. TCRdb reanalysed the multiplex PCR reads using MiXCR and keeps one entry per CDR3 protein. The sample carries about 350,000 distinct CDR3 sequences, roughly 13% recorded once. The study's findings and limits: A model built on 13 V-J features separated ophthalmopathy from stable hyperthyroidism. Within blood appeared most thyroid clonotypes that had expanded above 0.001. Onset of ophthalmopathy came a median approximately 6 months after the model predicted it.

In the case of this clonotype: The antigen remains undetermined.

This TCR came from a woman between 35 and 50 years old with Graves' ophthalmopathy. Sequences were obtained from blood. This chain joins TRBV28 and TRBJ1-2; a weak D match, TRBD1 (6 bases). This chain's CDR3 is CASSFGGAWGGYTF. Written as DNA, the CDR3 is TGTGCCAGCAGTTTTGGGGGGGCGTGGGGTGGCTACACCTTC.